What follows describes a single T cell receptor (beta chain). The CDR3 end falls 3 residues outside the read, so it is completed with the germline J gene. Each participant carried one incident cervical HPV16 infection only. HPV was found by MY09/MY11 PCR and dot-blot genotyping. Libraries were prepared by immunoSEQ multiplex PCR; TCRdb keeps only in-frame clonotypes and omits some of them. The listing records fewer than 40,000 clones. Germline CDR1 and CDR2: SGHRS and YFSETQ. V lost 7 bases to trimming and J lost 6 bases, with 11 bases between them. The CDR3 consists of 13 residues. The sample belongs to a study of T cells in women clearing cervical HPV infection. Looking at the study overall: Cases: HPV16-related CIN3 or worse on histology, a couple of invasive cancers. Case blood drawn at lesion detection; control blood after infection cleared.

The sequence was obtained from a woman aged 18 to 75 with a cervical HPV16 infection that either progressed to CIN3+ or cleared (not recorded which). The source material was blood buffy coat. The J gene is TRBJ1-6, the V gene TRBV5-1; D ambiguous. The part of the CDR3 DNA that was read is TGCGCCAGCGGAGAGGGCTGTAATTCACCC. Translation: CASGEGCNSP. The whole CDR3 sequence reads CASGEGCNSPLHF.